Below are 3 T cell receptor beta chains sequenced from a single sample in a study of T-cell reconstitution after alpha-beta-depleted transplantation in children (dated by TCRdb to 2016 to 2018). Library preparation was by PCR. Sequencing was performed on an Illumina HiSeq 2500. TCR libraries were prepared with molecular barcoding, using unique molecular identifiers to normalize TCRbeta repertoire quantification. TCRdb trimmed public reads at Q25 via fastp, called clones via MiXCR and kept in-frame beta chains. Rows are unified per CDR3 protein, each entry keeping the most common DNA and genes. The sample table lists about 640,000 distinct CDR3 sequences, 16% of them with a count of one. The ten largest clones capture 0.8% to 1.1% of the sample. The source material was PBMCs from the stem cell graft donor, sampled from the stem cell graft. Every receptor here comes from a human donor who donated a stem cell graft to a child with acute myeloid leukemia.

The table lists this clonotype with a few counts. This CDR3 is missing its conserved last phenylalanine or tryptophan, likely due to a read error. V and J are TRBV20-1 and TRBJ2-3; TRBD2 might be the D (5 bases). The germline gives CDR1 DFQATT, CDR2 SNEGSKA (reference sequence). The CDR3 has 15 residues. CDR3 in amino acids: CCARLAEGFTDTQYL. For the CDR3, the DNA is TGCTGTGCTAGGCTGGCCGAGGGCTTCACAGATACGCAGTATCTT.

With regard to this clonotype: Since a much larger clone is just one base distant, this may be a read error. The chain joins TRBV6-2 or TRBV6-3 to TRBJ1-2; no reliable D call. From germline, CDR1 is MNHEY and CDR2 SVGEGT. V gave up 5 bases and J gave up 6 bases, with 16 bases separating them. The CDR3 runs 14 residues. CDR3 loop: CASSGWLENNGYTF. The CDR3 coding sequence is TGTGCCAGCAGTGGGTGGCTCGAGAACAATGGCTACACCTTC.

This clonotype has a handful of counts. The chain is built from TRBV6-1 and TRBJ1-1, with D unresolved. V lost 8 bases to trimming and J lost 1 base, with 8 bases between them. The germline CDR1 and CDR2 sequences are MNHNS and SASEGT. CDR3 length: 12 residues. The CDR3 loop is CASGMKNTEAFF. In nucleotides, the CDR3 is TGTGCCAGCGGGATGAAGAACACTGAAGCTTTCTTT.